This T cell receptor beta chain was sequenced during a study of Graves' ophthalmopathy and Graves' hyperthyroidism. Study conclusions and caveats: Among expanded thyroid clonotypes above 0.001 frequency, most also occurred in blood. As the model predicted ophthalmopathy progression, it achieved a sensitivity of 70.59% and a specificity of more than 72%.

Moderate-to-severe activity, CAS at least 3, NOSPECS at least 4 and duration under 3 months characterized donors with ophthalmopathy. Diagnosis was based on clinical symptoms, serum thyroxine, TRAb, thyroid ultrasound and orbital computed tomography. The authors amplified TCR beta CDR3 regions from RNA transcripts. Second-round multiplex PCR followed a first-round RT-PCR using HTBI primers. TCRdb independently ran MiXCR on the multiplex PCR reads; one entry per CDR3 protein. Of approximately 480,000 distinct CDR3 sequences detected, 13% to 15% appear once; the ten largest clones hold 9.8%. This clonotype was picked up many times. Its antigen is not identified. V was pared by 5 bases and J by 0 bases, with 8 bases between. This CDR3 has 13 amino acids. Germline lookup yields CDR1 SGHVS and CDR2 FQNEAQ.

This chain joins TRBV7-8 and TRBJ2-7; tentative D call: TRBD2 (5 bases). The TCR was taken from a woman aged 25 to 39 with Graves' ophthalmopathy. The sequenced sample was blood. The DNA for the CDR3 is TGTGCCAGCAGCATTAGCGCCTCCTACGAGCAGTACTTC. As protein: CASSISASYEQYF.